This T cell receptor beta chain was captured by sequencing in a study of T cell responses to AZD1222 COVID-19 vaccine. Whole-study results and caveats: Repertoires were obtained solely post-peak T cell response.

A note on this clone: Its antigen is currently unknown.

Germline CDR1 MDHEN, CDR2 SYDVKM. This CDR3 region has 12 residues. Trimming shortened V by 7 bases and J by 8 bases, and 12 bases separated the two germline ends. Using immunoSEQ multiplex PCR, the repertoire was profiled, and TCRdb retains in-frame clones only, with some absent. The sample lists some 150,000 clones; around 94% were seen once. The receptor was derived from an adult in good health. The gene calls are TRBV28 and TRBJ1-5; D not certain. The source was peripheral blood, collected on day 0 of AZD1222 vaccination. CDR3 nucleotides: TGTGCCAGCAACCGTCTTGGGGAGCCCCAGCATTTT. The encoded protein is CASNRLGEPQHF.